This passage covers 18 T cell receptor beta chains from one sample sequenced in a study of cytomegalovirus exposure and HLA in healthy donors. PCR primers comprised 60 Vbeta and 13 Jbeta primers. Clones were sequenced by immunoSEQ multiplex PCR, and TCRdb holds only the in-frame ones, with some missing. The sample yields about 69,000 clones, 75% to 80% seen once. The sample comprised PBMCs. The receptor source for this set is a man between 18 and 29 years old in good health and CMV-seronegative.

The DNA for the CDR3 is TGTGCCAGCAGCCAAGATCAGATTAATTCACCCCTCCACTTT. Translating it yields CASSQDQINSPLHF. This rearrangement joins TRBV4-2 to TRBJ1-6; D is uncertain. The CDR3 is 14 amino acids. Trimming took 0 bases from V and 6 from J, leaving 6 bases between them. Per germline, CDR1 LGHNA and CDR2 YNFKEQ.

The chain combines TRBV15 with TRBJ1-1, with D maybe TRBD1 (6 bases). The CDR3 runs 17 residues. The germline V and J ends were trimmed by 3 bases and 0 bases, with 17 bases remaining between them. CDR1 and CDR2 (germline): LNHNV, YYDKDF (reference sequence). The CDR3 region has the DNA TGTGCCACCAGCAGTGAACAGGGATTAGGCCTGAACACTGAAGCTTTCTTT. It specifies CATSSEQGLGLNTEAFF.

The chain joins TRBV4-1 to TRBJ2-1, with 8 bases matching TRBD1. The CDR3 runs to 18 residues. CDR1 and CDR2 from the germline V gene are MGHRA and YSYEKL. V was clipped by 3 bases and J by 1 base; unmatched bases: 11. The DNA of the CDR3 is TGCGCCAGCAGCCACATGGTTCCACAGGGGGGTTCCTACAATGAGCAGTTCTTC. It translates to CASSHMVPQGGSYNEQFF.

The J gene is TRBJ2-5, the V gene TRBV5-1; tentative D call: TRBD1 (6 bases). The CDR3 contains 13 residues. CDR1 is SGHRS, CDR2 YFSETQ, per germline. Between the trimmed V and J ends, which lost 3 bases and 7 bases, there was a span of 13 bases. The CDR3: CASSSQGSGTQYF. CDR3 in DNA: TGCGCCAGCAGCTCACAGGGAAGTGGGACCCAGTACTTC.

The CDR3, as DNA: TGCAGCGTTGAGACAGGGGCAGCCACCGGGGAGCTGTTTTTT. Its translation: CSVETGAATGELFF. The V and J genes are TRBV29-1 and TRBJ2-2; 8 bases fit TRBD1. The CDR3 consists of 14 residues. V shed 3 bases and J 4 bases; nucleotides not matched to a gene: 4. Per germline, CDR1 SQVTM and CDR2 ANQGSEA.

The V gene is TRBV5-4, the J gene TRBJ2-5; 9 nucleotides match TRBD2. The J call may be mistaken, given a closer DNA end match to TRBJ2-7. The germline CDR1 and CDR2 sequences are SGHNT and YYREEE (reference sequence). This CDR3 is built from 15 residues. The CDR3 reads CASRSGASGVYEQYF. As DNA, the CDR3 is TGTGCCAGCAGGTCCGGGGCTAGCGGGGTTTACGAGCAGTACTTC.

This clone appeared a single time. The genes are TRBV21-1 and TRBJ1-2; TRBD1 is taken as the D call from the table, unchecked against the DNA. TRBV21-1 is described as a pseudogene. This CDR3 contains 12 residues. CDR3: CASSISRGGYTF. DNA of the CDR3: TGTGCCAGCAGCATCTCAAGGGGTGGCTACACCTTC.

The chain is built from TRBV5-1 and TRBJ2-1, with TRBD1 matching over 9 bases. V lost 4 bases, J lost 7 bases, and 6 bases stayed unmatched. CDR3 length: 14 amino acids. Per germline, CDR1 SGHRS and CDR2 YFSETQ. The DNA of the CDR3 is TGCGCCAGCAGCCTGACAGGGGGGTTAAATGAGCAGTTCTTC. Translating it yields CASSLTGGLNEQFF. The full variable domain, in which reference TRBV5-1 and TRBJ2-1 provide the parts outside the CDR3, is KAGVTQTPRYLIKTRGQQVTLSCSPISGHRSVSWYQQTPGQGLQFLFEYFSETQRNKGNFPGRFSGRQFSNSRSEMNVSTLELGDSALYLCASSLTGGLNEQFFGPGTRLTVL.

This clone was counted only a few times. V and J are TRBV19 and TRBJ2-3; D gene unclear. This CDR3 is built from 13 residues. Germline V gene sequence: CDR1 LNHDA, CDR2 SQIVND (reference sequence). With 2 bases removed from V and 3 bases from J, the gap between germline ends came to 6 bases. The CDR3 DNA reads as TGTGCCAGTAGTATATACACAACAGATACGCAGTATTTT. This gives the protein CASSIYTTDTQYF.

DNA for the CDR3: TGTGCCTGGACCCCAAACACCCTGAACACTGAAGCTTTCTTT. Translation: CAWTPNTLNTEAFF. This rearrangement joins TRBV30 to TRBJ1-1; D gene ambiguous. Germline loops: CDR1 GTSNPN, CDR2 SVGIG (reference sequence). This CDR3 has 14 amino acids. V dropped 4 bases and J dropped 0 bases, with 12 bases sitting between them.

The genes are TRBV5-6 and TRBJ1-2; D remains unclear. Trimming removed 5 bases from V and 3 bases from J, with 11 bases in between. Germline loops: CDR1 SGHDT, CDR2 YYEEEE. The CDR3 runs 13 residues. The CDR3 is CASRRLSDYGYTF. Written as DNA, the CDR3 is TGTGCCAGCAGACGCCTTTCGGACTATGGCTACACCTTC. The whole variable domain, filled in from reference TRBV5-6 and TRBJ1-2, reads DAGVTQSPTHLIKTRGQQVTLRCSPKSGHDTVSWYQQALGQGPQFIFQYYEEEERQRGNFPDRFSGHQFPNYSSELNVNALLLGDSALYLCASRRLSDYGYTFGSGTRLTVV.

The gene calls are TRBV10-1 and TRBJ2-2; 7 bases agree with TRBD1. J gave up 5 bases and V 6 bases, and 9 bases lay outside the gene matches. Germline assignment: CDR1 WNHNN and CDR2 SYGVQD (reference sequence). There are 15 residues in the CDR3. CDR3 residues: CASSRDSGTTGELFF. The DNA of the CDR3 is TGCGCCAGCAGCAGGGACAGTGGAACGACCGGGGAGCTGTTTTTT.

This chain joins TRBV6-1 and TRBJ1-2; the match to TRBD1 covers 7 bases. Germline assignment: CDR1 MNHNS and CDR2 SASEGT. CDR3 length equals 14 residues. V was pared by 7 bases and J by 8 bases, with 13 bases of the junction left unmatched. The CDR3, as DNA: TGTGCCAGCATCCTAGACAGGGTGGGTGAGGGCTACACCTTC. Translated: CASILDRVGEGYTF.

This clone was found a few times. The chain employs TRBV7-6 and TRBJ2-2; TRBD1 aligns across 11 bases. This CDR3 is 15 amino acids long. CDR1 is SGHVS, CDR2 FNYEAQ, per germline. V lost 5 bases and J lost 7; bases outside the gene matches: 6. This chain's CDR3 is CASSHRTGGGGELFF. The CDR3 coding sequence is TGTGCCAGCAGCCACCGGACAGGGGGCGGCGGGGAGCTGTTTTTT.

The chain recombines TRBV2 with TRBJ2-3; 10 nucleotides agree with TRBD1. The CDR3 covers 16 residues. Germline loops: CDR1 SNHLY, CDR2 FYNNEI. V gave up 3 bases and J gave up 3 bases; unmatched junction bases: 6. This CDR3 is CASSDVPGQGTDTQYF. CDR3 sequence (DNA): TGTGCCAGCAGTGACGTACCGGGACAGGGGACAGATACGCAGTATTTT.

V is TRBV5-1 and J is TRBJ2-4, with 9 bases fitting TRBD2. Losses at the gene ends were 4 bases for V and 8 bases for J; bases not matched to a gene: 10. The CDR3 totals 15 residues. In germline, CDR1 is SGHRS, CDR2 YFSETQ. The CDR3 nucleotides read TGCGCCAGCAGCGTGACGGCGGGGGGGCGGGACATTCAGTACTTC. Its translation: CASSVTAGGRDIQYF.

This clone was counted between two and nine times. The chain recombines TRBV5-1 with TRBJ2-3, with 8 bases fitting TRBD2. V dropped 4 bases and J dropped 3; count of bases not matched to a gene: 10. Germline V gene sequence: CDR1 SGHRS, CDR2 YFSETQ. The CDR3 consists of 16 residues. The CDR3 loop reads CASSPGGGLRTDTQYF. The CDR3 DNA reads as TGCGCCAGCAGCCCGGGCGGGGGGCTGAGAACAGATACGCAGTATTTT.

CDR3 region: CASSLTQTSAHNEQFF. DNA of the CDR3: TGTGCCAGCAGCCTCACCCAGACTAGCGCGCACAATGAGCAGTTCTTC. The J gene is TRBJ2-1, the V gene TRBV13; 8 positions agree with TRBD2. Germline V gene lookup returns CDR1 PRHDT and CDR2 FYEKMQ (reference sequence). V was clipped by 5 bases and J by 5 bases; unmatched bases: 11. The CDR3 spans 16 residues.